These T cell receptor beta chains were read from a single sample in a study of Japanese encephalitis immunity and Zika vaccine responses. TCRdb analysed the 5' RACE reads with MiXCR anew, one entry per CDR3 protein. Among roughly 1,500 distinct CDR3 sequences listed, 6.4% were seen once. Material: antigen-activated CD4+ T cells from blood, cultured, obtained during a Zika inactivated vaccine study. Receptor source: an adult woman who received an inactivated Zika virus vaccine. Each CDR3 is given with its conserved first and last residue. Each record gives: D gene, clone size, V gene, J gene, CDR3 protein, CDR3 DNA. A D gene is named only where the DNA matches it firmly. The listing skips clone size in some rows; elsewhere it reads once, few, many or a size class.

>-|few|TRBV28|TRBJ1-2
CASSPVHGYTF
TGTGCCAGCAGTCCCGTACATGGCTACACCTTC
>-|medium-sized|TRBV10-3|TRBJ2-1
CAIRAGYPLDEQFF
TGTGCCATCAGAGCAGGGTATCCCTTGGATGAGCAGTTCTTC
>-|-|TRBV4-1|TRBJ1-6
CASRRWSSNNSPLHF
TGCGCCAGCAGACGGTGGAGCTCCAATAATTCACCCCTCCACTTT
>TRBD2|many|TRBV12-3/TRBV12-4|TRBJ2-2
CASSPYRGGPTGELFF
TGTGCCAGCAGTCCATATCGGGGGGGCCCCACCGGGGAGCTGTTTTTT
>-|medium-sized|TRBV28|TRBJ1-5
CASSLYRMGDINQPQHF
TGTGCCAGCAGTTTATACCGTATGGGGGACATCAATCAGCCCCAGCATTTT
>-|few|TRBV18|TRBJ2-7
CASSSTGSYEQYF
TGTGCCAGCTCAAGCACAGGCTCCTACGAGCAGTACTTC
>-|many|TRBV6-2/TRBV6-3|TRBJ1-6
CASTAGRGGNSPLHF
TGTGCCAGCACCGCGGGCAGGGGTGGGAATTCACCCCTCCACTTT
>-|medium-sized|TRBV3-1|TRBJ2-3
CASSRGFFSVTDTQYF
TGTGCCAGCAGCCGGGGGTTTTTCTCCGTCACAGATACGCAGTATTTT
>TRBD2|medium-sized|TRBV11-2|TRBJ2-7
CASSSQLAGAYEQYF
TGTGCCAGCAGTTCGCAACTAGCGGGGGCCTACGAGCAGTACTTC
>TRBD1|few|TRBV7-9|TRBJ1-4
CASTLTGANEKLFF
TGTGCCAGCACCCTGACAGGGGCTAATGAAAAACTGTTTTTT
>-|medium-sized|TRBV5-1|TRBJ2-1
CASSFFPQGLRSLSGGNEQFF
TGCGCCAGCAGCTTCTTCCCCCAAGGTCTTCGTTCTTTATCTGGGGGCAATGAGCAGTTCTTC
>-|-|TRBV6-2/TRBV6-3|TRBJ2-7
CASRDSNEQDF
TGTGCCAGCAGGGACTCGAACGAGCAGGACTTC
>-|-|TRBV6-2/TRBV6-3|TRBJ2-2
CASSSFGLNTGELFF
TGTGCCAGCAGTTCCTTCGGACTAAACACCGGGGAGCTGTTTTTT
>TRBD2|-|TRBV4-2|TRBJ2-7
CASSQVPSGGYEQYF
TGTGCCAGCAGCCAAGTTCCCAGCGGGGGCTACGAGCAGTACTTC
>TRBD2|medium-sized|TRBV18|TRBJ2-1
CASSPLTVLAAF
TGTGCCAGCTCACCCCTGACGGTTCTAGCGGCTTTC
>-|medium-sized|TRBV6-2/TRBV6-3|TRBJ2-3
CASSYPGPGPAGQDTQYF
TGTGCCAGCAGTTACCCCGGCCCGGGACCCGCGGGGCAAGATACGCAGTATTTT
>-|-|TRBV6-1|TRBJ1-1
CASPLNTEAFF
TGTGCCAGCCCCCTGAACACTGAAGCTTTCTTT
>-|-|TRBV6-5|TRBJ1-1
CASSYEGREQFMNTEAFF
TGTGCCAGCAGTTACGAGGGCAGGGAGCAGTTTATGAACACTGAAGCTTTCTTT
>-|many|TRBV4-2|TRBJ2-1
CASRPSARGGDEQFF
TGTGCCAGCAGACCAAGTGCCCGAGGGGGGGACGAGCAGTTCTTC
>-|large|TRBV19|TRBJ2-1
CASAYYQRTNEQFF
TGTGCCAGTGCTTACTATCAGAGAACAAATGAGCAGTTCTTC
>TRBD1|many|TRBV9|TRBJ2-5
CASSVALGQWEETQYF
TGTGCCAGCAGCGTAGCTTTGGGACAGTGGGAAGAGACCCAGTACTTC
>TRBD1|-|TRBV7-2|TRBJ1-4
CASSLVGGMANEKLFF
TGTGCCAGCAGCTTAGTAGGGGGCATGGCTAATGAAAAACTGTTTTTT
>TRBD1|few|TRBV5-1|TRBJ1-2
CASSRSSPDRAFGYTF
TGCGCCAGCAGCCGATCTTCTCCGGACAGGGCGTTTGGCTACACCTTC
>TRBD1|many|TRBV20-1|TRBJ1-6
CSAARGQGKISPLHF
TGCAGTGCCGCAAGGGGACAGGGAAAGATTTCACCCCTCCACTTT
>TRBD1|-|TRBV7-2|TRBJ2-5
CASSLEWTGAETQYF
TGTGCCAGCAGCTTAGAGTGGACAGGGGCAGAGACCCAGTACTTC
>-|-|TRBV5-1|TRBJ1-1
CASNPRGRGSNTEAFF
TGCGCCAGCAACCCCCGGGGGCGGGGATCGAACACTGAAGCTTTCTTT
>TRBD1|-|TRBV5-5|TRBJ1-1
CASSPTGVNTEAFF
TGTGCCAGCAGCCCGACAGGGGTGAACACTGAAGCTTTCTTT
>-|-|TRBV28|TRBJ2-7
CASSQMNRAAYEQYF
TGTGCCAGCAGCCAAATGAACAGGGCTGCCTACGAGCAGTACTTC
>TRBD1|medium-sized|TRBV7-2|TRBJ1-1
CASSMGQASEAFF
TGTGCCAGCAGCATGGGACAGGCCTCTGAAGCTTTCTTT
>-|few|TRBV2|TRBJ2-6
CASTLARLSGANVLTF
TGTGCCAGCACTCTAGCGAGACTTTCTGGGGCCAACGTCCTGACTTTC
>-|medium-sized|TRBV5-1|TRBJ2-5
CASRVLGRETQYF
TGCGCCAGCAGGGTCCTGGGGCGCGAGACCCAGTACTTC
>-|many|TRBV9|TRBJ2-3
CASSVRRNSPTQYF
TGTGCCAGCAGCGTACGGCGGAACAGCCCTACGCAGTATTTT
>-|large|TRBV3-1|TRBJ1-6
CASSLTDNSPLHF
TGTGCCAGCAGCCTGACAGATAATTCACCCCTCCACTTT
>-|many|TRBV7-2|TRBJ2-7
CASSSPSSYEQYF
TGTGCCAGCAGCTCCCCTAGCTCCTACGAGCAGTACTTC
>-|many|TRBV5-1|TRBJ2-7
CASSSPAPGLSSYEQYF
TGCGCCAGCAGCTCACCGGCTCCGGGGCTTTCCTCCTACGAGCAGTACTTC
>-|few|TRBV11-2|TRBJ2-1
CASSFRQASYNEQFF
TGTGCCAGCAGCTTTCGACAGGCGTCCTACAATGAGCAGTTCTTC
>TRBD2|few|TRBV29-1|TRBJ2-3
CSATSGTSTDTQYF
TGCAGCGCGACTAGCGGCACTAGCACAGATACGCAGTATTTT
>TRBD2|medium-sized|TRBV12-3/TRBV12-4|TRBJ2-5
CASSPGVYSGGGGETQYF
TGTGCCAGCAGCCCTGGAGTCTACAGCGGGGGGGGAGGAGAGACCCAGTACTTC
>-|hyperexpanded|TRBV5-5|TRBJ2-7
CASSLSTGSSYEQYF
TGTGCCAGCAGCTTGAGCACAGGTTCCTCCTACGAGCAGTACTTC
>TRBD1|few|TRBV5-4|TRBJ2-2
CASSFDRVAGELFF
TGTGCCAGCAGCTTCGACAGGGTGGCCGGGGAGCTGTTTTTT
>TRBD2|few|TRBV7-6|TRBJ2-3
CASSPLAGGSDTQYF
TGTGCCAGCAGCCCACTAGCGGGGGGGTCAGATACGCAGTATTTT
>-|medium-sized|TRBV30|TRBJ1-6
CALGVTNSPLHF
TGTGCCCTGGGGGTCACAAATTCACCCCTCCACTTT
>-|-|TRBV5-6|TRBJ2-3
CASSLVVHPDTQYF
TGTGCCAGCAGCTTGGTTGTCCACCCAGATACGCAGTATTTT
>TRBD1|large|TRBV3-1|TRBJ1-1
CASSQGRTGERTEAFF
TGTGCCAGCAGCCAAGGTCGGACAGGGGAGAGAACTGAAGCTTTCTTT
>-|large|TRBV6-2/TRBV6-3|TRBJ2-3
CASSLGYRTDTQYF
TGTGCCAGCAGTTTGGGGTATCGGACAGATACGCAGTATTTT
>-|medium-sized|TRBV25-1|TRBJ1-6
CASSKGAINSPLHF
TGTGCCAGCAGTAAGGGCGCGATTAATTCACCCCTCCACTTT
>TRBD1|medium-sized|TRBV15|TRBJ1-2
CATSRDSSRGGRMNYGYTF
TGTGCCACCAGCAGAGATTCGTCCAGAGGGGGCAGAATGAACTATGGCTACACCTTC
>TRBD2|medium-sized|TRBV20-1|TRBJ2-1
CSARGFSGGALVDNEQFF
TGCAGTGCTAGAGGCTTTAGCGGGGGGGCGTTGGTCGATAATGAGCAGTTCTTC